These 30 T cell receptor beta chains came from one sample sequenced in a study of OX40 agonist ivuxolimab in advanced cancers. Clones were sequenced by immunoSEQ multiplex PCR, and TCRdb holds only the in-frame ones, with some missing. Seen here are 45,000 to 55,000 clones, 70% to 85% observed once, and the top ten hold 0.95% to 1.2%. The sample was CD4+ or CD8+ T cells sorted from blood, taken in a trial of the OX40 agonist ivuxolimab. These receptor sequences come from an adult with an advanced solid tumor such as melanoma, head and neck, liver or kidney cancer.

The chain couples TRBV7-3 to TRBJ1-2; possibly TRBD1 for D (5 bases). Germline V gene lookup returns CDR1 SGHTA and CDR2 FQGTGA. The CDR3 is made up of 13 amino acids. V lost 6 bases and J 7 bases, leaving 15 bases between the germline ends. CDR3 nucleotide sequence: TGTGCCAGCAGGAGGGACGCGGGCAGTGGCTACACCTTC. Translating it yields CASRRDAGSGYTF.

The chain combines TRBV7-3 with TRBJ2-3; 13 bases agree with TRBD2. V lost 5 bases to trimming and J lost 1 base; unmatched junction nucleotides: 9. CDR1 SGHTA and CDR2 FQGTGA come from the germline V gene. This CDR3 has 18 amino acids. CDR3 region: CASSPLAGGHLRTDTQYF. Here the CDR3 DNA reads TGTGCCAGCAGCCCACTAGCGGGGGGGCATTTACGCACAGATACGCAGTATTTT.

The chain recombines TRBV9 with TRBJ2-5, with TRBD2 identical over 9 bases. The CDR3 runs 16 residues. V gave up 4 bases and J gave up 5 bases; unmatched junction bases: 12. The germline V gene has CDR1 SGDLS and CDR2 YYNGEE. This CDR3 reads CASSPRRASGTETQYF. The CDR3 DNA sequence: TGTGCCAGCAGCCCCCGCCGGGCTAGCGGGACCGAGACCCAGTACTTC.

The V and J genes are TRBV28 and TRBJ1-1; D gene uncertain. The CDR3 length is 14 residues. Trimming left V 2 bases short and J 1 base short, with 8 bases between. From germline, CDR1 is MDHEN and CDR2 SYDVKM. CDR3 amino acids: CASSLAGKNTEAFF. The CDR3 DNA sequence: TGTGCCAGCAGTTTAGCAGGCAAGAACACTGAAGCTTTCTTT.

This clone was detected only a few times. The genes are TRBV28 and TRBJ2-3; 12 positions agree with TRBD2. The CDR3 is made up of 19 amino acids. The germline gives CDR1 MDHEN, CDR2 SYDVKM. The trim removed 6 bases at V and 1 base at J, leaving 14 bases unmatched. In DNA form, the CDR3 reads TGTGCCAGCAGACCTGGACTAGCGGGGAGACGGTCCCGCACAGATACGCAGTATTTT. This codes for CASRPGLAGRRSRTDTQYF.

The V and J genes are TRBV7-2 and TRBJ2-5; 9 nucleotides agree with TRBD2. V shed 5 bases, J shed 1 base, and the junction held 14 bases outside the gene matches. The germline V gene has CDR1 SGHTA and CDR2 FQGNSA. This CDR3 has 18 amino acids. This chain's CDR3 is CASSLLVRASGIQETQYF. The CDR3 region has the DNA TGTGCCAGCAGCCTATTGGTACGAGCTAGCGGGATCCAAGAGACCCAGTACTTC.

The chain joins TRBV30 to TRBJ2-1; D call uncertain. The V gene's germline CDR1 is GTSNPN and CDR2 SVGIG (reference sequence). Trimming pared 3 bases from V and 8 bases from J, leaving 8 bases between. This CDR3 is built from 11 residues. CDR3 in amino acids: CAWRGVDEQFF. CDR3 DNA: TGTGCCTGGAGGGGTGTGGATGAGCAGTTCTTC.

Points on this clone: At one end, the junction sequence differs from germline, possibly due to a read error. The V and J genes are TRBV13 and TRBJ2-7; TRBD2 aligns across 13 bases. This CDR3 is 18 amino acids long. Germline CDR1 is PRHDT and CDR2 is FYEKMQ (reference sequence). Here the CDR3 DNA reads TGTGCCAGCAGTTTAGAGGGACTAGCGGGAACCAAGGCCTACGAGCAGTACTTC. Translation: CASSLEGLAGTKAYEQYF. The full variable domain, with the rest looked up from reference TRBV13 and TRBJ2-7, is AAGVIQSPRHLIKEKRETATLKCYPIPRHDTVYWYQQGPGQDPQFLISFYEKMQSDKGSIPDRFSAQQFSDYHSELNMSSLELGDSALYFCASSLEGLAGTKAYEQYFGPGTRLTVT.

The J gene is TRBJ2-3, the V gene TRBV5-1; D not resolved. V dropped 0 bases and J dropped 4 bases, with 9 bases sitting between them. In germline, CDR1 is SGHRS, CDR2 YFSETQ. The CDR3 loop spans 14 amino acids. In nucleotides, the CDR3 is TGCGCCAGCAGCTTGGAGAGGTCGCCAGATACGCAGTATTTT. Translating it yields CASSLERSPDTQYF. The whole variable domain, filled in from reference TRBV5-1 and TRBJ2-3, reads KAGVTQTPRYLIKTRGQQVTLSCSPISGHRSVSWYQQTPGQGLQFLFEYFSETQRNKGNFPGRFSGRQFSNSRSEMNVSTLELGDSALYLCASSLERSPDTQYFGPGTRLTVL.

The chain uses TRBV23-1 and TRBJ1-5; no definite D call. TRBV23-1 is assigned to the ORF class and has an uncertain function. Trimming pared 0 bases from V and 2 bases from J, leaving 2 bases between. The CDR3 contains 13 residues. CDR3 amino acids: CASSQSCNQPQHF. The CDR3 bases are TGCGCCAGCAGTCAATCTTGCAATCAGCCCCAGCATTTT.

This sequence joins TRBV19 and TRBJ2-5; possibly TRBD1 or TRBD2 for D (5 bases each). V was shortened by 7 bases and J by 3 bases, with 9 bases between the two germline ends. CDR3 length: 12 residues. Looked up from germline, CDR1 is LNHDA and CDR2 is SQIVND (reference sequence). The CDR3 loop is CASTGREETQYF. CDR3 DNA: TGTGCCAGTACGGGGCGGGAAGAGACCCAGTACTTC.

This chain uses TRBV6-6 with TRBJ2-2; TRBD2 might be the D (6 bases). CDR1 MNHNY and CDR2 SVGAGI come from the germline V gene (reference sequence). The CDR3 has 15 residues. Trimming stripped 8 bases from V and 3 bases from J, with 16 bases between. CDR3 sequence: CASAGREFDTGELFF. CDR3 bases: TGTGCCAGCGCCGGGCGGGAATTTGACACCGGGGAGCTGTTTTTT.

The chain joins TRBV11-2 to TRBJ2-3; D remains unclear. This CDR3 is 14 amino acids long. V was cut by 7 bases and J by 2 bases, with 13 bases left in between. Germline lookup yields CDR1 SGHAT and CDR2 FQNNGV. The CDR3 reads CASNLIQATDTQYF. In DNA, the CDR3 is TGTGCCAGCAACTTGATCCAGGCCACAGATACGCAGTATTTT.

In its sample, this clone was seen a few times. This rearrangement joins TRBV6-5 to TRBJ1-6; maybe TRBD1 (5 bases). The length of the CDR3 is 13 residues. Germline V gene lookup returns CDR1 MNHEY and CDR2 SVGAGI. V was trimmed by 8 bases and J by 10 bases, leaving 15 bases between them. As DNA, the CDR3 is TGTGCCAGCCTGGGACTGCCGGGGTCACCCCTCCACTTT. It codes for CASLGLPGSPLHF.

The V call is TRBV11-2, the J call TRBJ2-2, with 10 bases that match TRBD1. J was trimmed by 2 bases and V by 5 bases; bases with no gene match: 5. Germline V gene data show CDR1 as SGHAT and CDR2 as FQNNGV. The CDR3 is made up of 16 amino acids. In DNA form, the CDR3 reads TGTGCCAGCAGCCACTGGACAGGGGGTAACACCGGGGAGCTGTTTTTT. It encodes CASSHWTGGNTGELFF.

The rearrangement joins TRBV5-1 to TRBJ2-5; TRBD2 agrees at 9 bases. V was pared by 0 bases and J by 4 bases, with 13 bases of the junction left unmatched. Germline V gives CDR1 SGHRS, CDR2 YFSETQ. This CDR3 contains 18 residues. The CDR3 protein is CASSLDPLAGDGRETQYF. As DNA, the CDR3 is TGCGCCAGCAGCTTGGACCCTTTAGCGGGAGACGGACGAGAGACCCAGTACTTC.

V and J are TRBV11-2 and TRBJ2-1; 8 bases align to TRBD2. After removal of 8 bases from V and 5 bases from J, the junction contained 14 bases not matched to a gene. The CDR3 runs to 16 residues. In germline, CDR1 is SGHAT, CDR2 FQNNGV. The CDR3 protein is CASRRPRGGRDNEQFF. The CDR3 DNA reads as TGTGCCAGCCGGCGACCACGGGGGGGGAGGGACAATGAGCAGTTCTTC. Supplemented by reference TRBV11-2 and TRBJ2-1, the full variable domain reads EAGVAQSPRYKIIEKRQSVAFWCNPISGHATLYWYQQILGQGPKLLIQFQNNGVVDDSQLPKDRFSAERLKGVDSTLKIQPAKLEDSAVYLCASRRPRGGRDNEQFFGPGTRLTVL.

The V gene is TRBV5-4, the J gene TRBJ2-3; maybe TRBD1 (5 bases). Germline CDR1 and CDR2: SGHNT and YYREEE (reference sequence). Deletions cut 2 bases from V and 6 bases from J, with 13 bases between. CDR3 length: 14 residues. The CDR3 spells CASSLRGIGDTQYF. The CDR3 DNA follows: TGTGCCAGCAGCTTAAGGGGAATCGGGGATACGCAGTATTTT.

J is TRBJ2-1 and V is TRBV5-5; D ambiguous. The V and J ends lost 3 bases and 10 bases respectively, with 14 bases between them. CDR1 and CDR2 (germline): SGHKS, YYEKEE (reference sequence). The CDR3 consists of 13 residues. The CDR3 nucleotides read TGTGCCAGCAGCTCCCCTCCCCCTTGGGAGCAGTTCTTC. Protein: CASSSPPPWEQFF.

DNA of the CDR3: TGTGCCAGCAGCTTAGGGTCTCCCAGTCCCCAGCATTTT. Its translation: CASSLGSPSPQHF. This chain links TRBV7-8 with TRBJ1-5, with D uncertain. From germline, CDR1 is SGHVS and CDR2 FQNEAQ. The CDR3 covers 13 residues. V lost 1 base and J 10 bases, leaving 11 bases between the germline ends.

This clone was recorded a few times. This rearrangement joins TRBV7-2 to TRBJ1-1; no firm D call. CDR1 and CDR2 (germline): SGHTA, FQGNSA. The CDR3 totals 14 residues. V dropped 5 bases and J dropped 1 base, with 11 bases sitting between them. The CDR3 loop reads CASSLQGANTEAFF. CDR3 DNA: TGTGCCAGCAGCCTACAAGGAGCGAACACTGAAGCTTTCTTT.

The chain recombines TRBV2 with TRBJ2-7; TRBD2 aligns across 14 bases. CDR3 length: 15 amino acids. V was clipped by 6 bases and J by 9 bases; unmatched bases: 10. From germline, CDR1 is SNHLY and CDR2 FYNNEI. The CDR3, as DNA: TGTGCCAGCAGGGTGGGACTAGCGGGAGTAATTGGGCAGTACTTC. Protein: CASRVGLAGVIGQYF.

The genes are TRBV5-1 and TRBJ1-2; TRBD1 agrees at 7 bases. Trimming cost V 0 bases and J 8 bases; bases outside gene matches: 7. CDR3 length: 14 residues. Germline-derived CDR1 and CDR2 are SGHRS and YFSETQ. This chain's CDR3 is CASSLVKGAGGYTF. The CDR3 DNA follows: TGCGCCAGCAGCTTGGTAAAGGGGGCGGGGGGCTACACCTTC. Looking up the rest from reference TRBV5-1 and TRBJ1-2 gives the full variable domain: KAGVTQTPRYLIKTRGQQVTLSCSPISGHRSVSWYQQTPGQGLQFLFEYFSETQRNKGNFPGRFSGRQFSNSRSEMNVSTLELGDSALYLCASSLVKGAGGYTFGSGTRLTVV.

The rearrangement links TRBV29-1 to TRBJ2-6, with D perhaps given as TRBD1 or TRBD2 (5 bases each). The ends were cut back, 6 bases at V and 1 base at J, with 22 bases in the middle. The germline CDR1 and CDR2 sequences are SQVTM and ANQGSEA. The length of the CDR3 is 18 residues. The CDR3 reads CSVTYPRGGGSGANVLTF. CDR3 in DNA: TGCAGCGTCACATACCCCCGGGGTGGGGGATCTGGGGCCAACGTCCTGACTTTC.

CDR3 coding DNA: TGTGCCAGCAGCACGACAGGGAGAGGGCAGCCCCAGCATTTT. It yields the protein CASSTTGRGQPQHF. The J gene is TRBJ1-5, the V gene TRBV7-2; 7 bases match TRBD1. The V gene's germline CDR1 is SGHTA and CDR2 FQGNSA. The ends lost 5 bases at V and 7 bases at J; junction bases unmatched: 8. The CDR3 has 14 amino acids.

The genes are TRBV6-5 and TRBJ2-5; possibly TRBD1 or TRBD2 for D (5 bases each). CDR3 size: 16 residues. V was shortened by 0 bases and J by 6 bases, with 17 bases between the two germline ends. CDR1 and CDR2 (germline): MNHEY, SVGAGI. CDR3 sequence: CASSYSIPGEGKTQYF. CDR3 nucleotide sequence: TGTGCCAGCAGTTACTCGATACCCGGAGAGGGGAAGACCCAGTACTTC.

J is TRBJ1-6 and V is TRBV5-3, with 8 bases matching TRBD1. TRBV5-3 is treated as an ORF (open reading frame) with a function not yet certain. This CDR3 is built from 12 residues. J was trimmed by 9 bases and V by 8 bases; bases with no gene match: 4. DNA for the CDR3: TGTGCCAGCGACAGGGGAGCTTCACCCCTCCACTTT. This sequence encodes CASDRGASPLHF.

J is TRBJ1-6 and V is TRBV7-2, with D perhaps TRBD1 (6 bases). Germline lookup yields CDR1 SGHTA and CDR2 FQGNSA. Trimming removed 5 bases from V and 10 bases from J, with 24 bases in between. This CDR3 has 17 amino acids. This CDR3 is CASSPITGSPSGSPLHF. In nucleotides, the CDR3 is TGTGCCAGCAGCCCAATAACAGGGTCCCCATCAGGCTCACCCCTCCACTTT.

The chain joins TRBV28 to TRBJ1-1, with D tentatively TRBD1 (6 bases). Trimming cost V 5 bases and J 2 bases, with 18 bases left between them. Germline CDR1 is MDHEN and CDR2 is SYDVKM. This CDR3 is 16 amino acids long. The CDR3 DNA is TGTGCCAGCAGTCCCCCAGGGGCAACTCAAAACACTGAAGCTTTCTTT. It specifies CASSPPGATQNTEAFF.

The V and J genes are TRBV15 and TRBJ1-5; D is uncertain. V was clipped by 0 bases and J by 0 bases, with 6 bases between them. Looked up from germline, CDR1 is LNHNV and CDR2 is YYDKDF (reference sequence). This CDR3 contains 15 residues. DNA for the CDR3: TGTGCCACCAGCAGAGATGGGAATAGCAATCAGCCCCAGCATTTT. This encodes CATSRDGNSNQPQHF.